Listed here are 7 T cell receptor beta chains from one sample, sequenced in a study of shared clonotypes between healthy human individuals. The repertoire was sequenced with immunoSEQ multiplex PCR; TCRdb's copy has only in-frame clones and lacks some. The sample lists 730,000 or so clones, more than 70% occurring once. Sample: memory CD4+ T cells sorted from blood. This sample's subset: CD45RA-negative fraction. These receptors were obtained from a woman in her 30s in good health.

The chain couples TRBV18 to TRBJ1-5; 10 bases are shared with TRBD1. This CDR3 comprises 14 residues. Germline V gene sequence: CDR1 KGHSH, CDR2 LQKENI. J was trimmed by 5 bases and V by 4 bases; bases with no gene match: 2. CDR3 amino acids: CASSRGQGDQPQHF. In DNA, the CDR3 is TGTGCCAGCTCACGTGGACAGGGGGATCAGCCCCAGCATTTT.

The CDR3 loop reads CSVDLASGAQETQYF. DNA of the CDR3: TGCAGCGTTGACCTGGCTAGCGGGGCACAAGAGACCCAGTACTTC. The chain combines TRBV29-1 with TRBJ2-5, with TRBD2 identical over 9 bases. The trim removed 3 bases at V and 2 bases at J, leaving 7 bases unmatched. The CDR3 is 15 residues long. The germline CDR1 and CDR2 sequences are SQVTM and ANQGSEA.

The chain carries TRBV25-1 and TRBJ2-7; the match to TRBD2 covers 10 bases. Germline lookup yields CDR1 MGHDK and CDR2 SYGVNS. This CDR3 has 18 residues. Trimming at V came to 4 bases and at J to 6 bases, leaving 18 bases not matched to a gene. The CDR3 DNA reads TGTGCCAGCAGTGTGACCGGGACTAGCGATTCGGGGCGTTTCGAGCAGTACTTC. The encoded protein is CASSVTGTSDSGRFEQYF.

This rearrangement joins TRBV28 to TRBJ2-3; 9 nucleotides agree with TRBD2. The V segment lost 1 base and the J segment 2 bases; nucleotides outside the gene matches: 7. Germline V gene data show CDR1 as MDHEN and CDR2 as SYDVKM. There are 17 residues in the CDR3. CDR3 coding DNA: TGTGCCAGCAGTTTATATGGTAGCGGGAGTAACACAGATACGCAGTATTTT. It translates to CASSLYGSGSNTDTQYF.

The CDR3 bases are TGTGCCAGTAGTAAGCAGGGGAGGCAGCCCCAGCATTTT. This encodes CASSKQGRQPQHF. The chain carries TRBV19 and TRBJ1-5; a weak D match, TRBD1 (6 bases). This CDR3 comprises 13 residues. The germline gives CDR1 LNHDA, CDR2 SQIVND (reference sequence). Trimming shortened V by 4 bases and J by 7 bases, and 11 bases separated the two germline ends. Together with reference TRBV19 and TRBJ1-5, the CDR3 gives the full variable domain: DGGITQSPKYLFRKEGQNVTLSCEQNLNHDAMYWYRQDPGQGLRLIYYSQIVNDFQKGDIAEGYSVSREKKESFPLTVTSAQKNPTAFYLCASSKQGRQPQHFGDGTRLSIL.

This clone has a handful of counts. J is TRBJ2-1 and V is TRBV27; the D gene is possibly TRBD2 (5 bases). Trimming shortened V by 3 bases and J by 10 bases, and 19 bases separated the two germline ends. The germline V gene has CDR1 MNHEY and CDR2 SMNVEV (reference sequence). The CDR3 has 15 residues. This CDR3 is CASSLNYGLAGEQFF. The DNA for the CDR3 is TGTGCCAGCAGTTTGAATTACGGGCTAGCTGGGGAGCAGTTCTTC.

This clone was seen a handful of times. J is TRBJ1-4 and V is TRBV5-1, with 9 bases identical to TRBD1. Trimming took 5 bases from V and 3 from J; bases not matched to a gene: 2. Germline-derived CDR1 and CDR2 are SGHRS and YFSETQ. The CDR3 loop spans 14 amino acids. CDR3 sequence (DNA): TGCGCCAGCAGACAGGGGGCTTCTAATGAAAAACTGTTTTTT. The encoded protein is CASRQGASNEKLFF.